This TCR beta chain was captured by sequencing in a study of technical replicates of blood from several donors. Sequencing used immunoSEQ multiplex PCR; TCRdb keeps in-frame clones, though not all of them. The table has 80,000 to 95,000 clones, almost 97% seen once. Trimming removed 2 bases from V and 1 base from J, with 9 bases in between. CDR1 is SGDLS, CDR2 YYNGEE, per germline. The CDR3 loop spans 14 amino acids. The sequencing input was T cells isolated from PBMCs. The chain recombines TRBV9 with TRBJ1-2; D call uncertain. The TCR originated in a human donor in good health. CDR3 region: CASSVNSYNYGYTF. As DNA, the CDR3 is TGTGCCAGCAGCGTTAACAGTTATAACTATGGCTACACCTTC.